This is a list of T cell receptor beta chains from one sample in a study of CD8+ T cells in alopecia areata. Produced via immunoSEQ multiplex PCR; TCRdb's table is partial and in-frame only. The data show 150,000 to 200,000 clones, roughly 70% seen once. Sequencing used CD8+ T cells sorted from blood, obtained at week 0. These TCRs come from a human donor with alopecia areata. Both conserved end residues are part of each CDR3. A D gene is named only where the DNA matches it firmly. Size is omitted from some rows. Given values are once, few, many or a class for expanded clones.

NA,TRBJ1-3,NA,TRBV6-6,CASIPSEGTGNTIYF,TGTGCCAGCATTCCCTCAGAAGGGACTGGAAACACCATATATTTT
NA,TRBJ2-5,NA,TRBV7-2,CASSLASKDQETQYF,TGTGCCAGCAGCTTAGCCTCGAAAGACCAAGAGACCCAGTACTTC
NA,TRBJ2-1,TRBD2,TRBV30,CAWGAGGLNEQFF,TGTGCCTGGGGAGCGGGGGGCCTAAATGAGCAGTTCTTC
NA,TRBJ2-3,NA,TRBV9,CASSVGAGSGSTDTQYF,TGTGCCAGCAGCGTAGGGGCGGGGAGCGGTAGCACAGATACGCAGTATTTT
NA,TRBJ1-1,NA,TRBV19,CASSIVIDSMMNTEAFF,TGTGCCAGTAGTATAGTGATAGACAGCATGATGAACACTGAAGCTTTCTTT
NA,TRBJ1-2,NA,TRBV10-3,CAISESPDNYGYTF,TGTGCCATCAGTGAGTCCCCGGACAACTATGGCTACACCTTC
once,TRBJ2-2,NA,TRBV30,CAWAVDGGELFF,TGTGCCTGGGCAGTGGATGGAGGGGAGCTGTTTTTT
NA,TRBJ2-5,NA,TRBV27,CASSLWGLTDQETQYF,TGTGCCAGCAGTTTATGGGGGTTAACTGATCAAGAGACCCAGTACTTC
NA,TRBJ1-2,TRBD1,TRBV25-1,CASSEHRGRDGYTF,TGTGCCAGCAGTGAACACAGGGGAAGGGATGGCTACACCTTC
NA,TRBJ2-3,NA,TRBV30,CAKAGTDTQYF,TGTGCGAAGGCCGGCACAGATACGCAGTATTTT
NA,TRBJ2-3,NA,TRBV7-9,CASSLGTDTQYF,TGTGCCAGCAGCTTAGGTACAGATACGCAGTATTTT
NA,TRBJ2-5,NA,TRBV5-6,CASSASGGGPLETQYF,TGTGCCAGCAGCGCGAGCGGTGGGGGGCCCCTGGAGACCCAGTACTTC
medium-sized,TRBJ2-5,TRBD2,TRBV7-7,CASSLGLAGAVQETQYF,TGTGCCAGCAGCTTAGGACTAGCGGGGGCGGTCCAAGAGACCCAGTACTTC
few,TRBJ1-1,NA,TRBV29-1,CSVPRNTEAFF,TGCAGCGTACCCAGGAACACTGAAGCTTTCTTT
NA,TRBJ1-5,NA,TRBV7-2,CASSLGLSGARQPQHF,TGTGCCAGCAGCTTAGGTTTGAGCGGGGCACGGCAGCCCCAGCATTTT
NA,TRBJ2-7,NA,TRBV25-1,CASSEIATAPYEQYF,TGTGCCAGCAGTGAAATAGCGACCGCTCCCTACGAGCAGTACTTC
NA,TRBJ1-4,NA,TRBV29-1,CSVVGQSTNEKLFF,TGCAGCGTTGTAGGACAGTCAACTAATGAAAAACTGTTTTTT
NA,TRBJ1-1,NA,TRBV7-6,CASSLDKSWGGMNTEAFF,TGTGCCAGCAGCTTGGACAAGAGTTGGGGGGGCATGAACACTGAAGCTTTCTTT
NA,TRBJ1-1,NA,TRBV6-5,CASSNMNTEAFF,TGTGCCAGCAGTAATATGAACACTGAAGCTTTCTTT
few,TRBJ2-1,TRBD1,TRBV5-6,CASSQGDRDEQFF,TGTGCCAGCAGCCAAGGTGACAGGGATGAGCAGTTCTTC
NA,TRBJ1-5,NA,TRBV27,CASSHGGVYSNQPQHF,TGTGCCAGCAGTCATGGGGGGGTCTATAGCAATCAGCCCCAGCATTTT
NA,TRBJ2-1,NA,TRBV7-9,CASSPQGGRNYNEQFF,TGTGCCAGCAGCCCCCAGGGTGGGCGGAATTACAATGAGCAGTTCTTC
NA,TRBJ2-7,NA,TRBV7-8,CASSWEPSYEQYF,TGTGCCAGCAGCTGGGAACCCTCCTACGAGCAGTACTTC
NA,TRBJ2-3,TRBD2,TRBV30,CAWSTGTSGNTDTQYF,TGTGCCTGGAGTACCGGGACTAGCGGAAACACAGATACGCAGTATTTT
NA,TRBJ1-1,NA,TRBV2,CASSGAVKFF,TGTGCCAGCAGTGGGGCAGTTAAATTCTTT
NA,TRBJ2-7,TRBD1,TRBV30,CAWGTGSYEQYF,TGTGCCTGGGGGACAGGGTCCTACGAGCAGTACTTC
NA,TRBJ2-1,TRBD2,TRBV4-1,CASSLWGGNEQFF,TGCGCCAGCAGCCTATGGGGGGGCAATGAGCAGTTCTTC
NA,TRBJ2-3,NA,TRBV15,CATSKTGGGDTQYF,TGTGCCACCAGCAAAACCGGTGGAGGGGATACGCAGTATTTT
NA,TRBJ2-5,NA,TRBV5-6,CASSLADTETQYF,TGTGCCAGCAGCTTAGCGGACACAGAGACCCAGTACTTC
few,TRBJ2-5,TRBD1,TRBV7-9,CASSTRDRAGETQYF,TGTGCCAGCAGCACCCGGGACAGGGCTGGCGAGACCCAGTACTTC
few,TRBJ2-5,NA,TRBV2,CASGKETQYF,TGTGCCAGCGGAAAAGAGACCCAGTACTTC
once,TRBJ1-2,NA,TRBV29-1,CSVVPQDINYGYTF,TGCAGCGTTGTCCCGCAGGACATAAACTATGGCTACACCTTC
NA,TRBJ1-6,NA,TRBV30,CAWKLGRNSPLHF,TGTGCCTGGAAACTTGGCAGAAATTCACCCCTCCACTTT
NA,TRBJ2-2,NA,TRBV28,CASSFMGTGELFF,TGTGCCAGCAGTTTTATGGGGACCGGGGAGCTGTTTTTT
NA,TRBJ1-3,NA,TRBV5-1,CASSLRGSGNTIYF,TGCGCCAGCAGCCTTAGGGGATCTGGAAACACCATATATTTT
NA,TRBJ2-7,NA,TRBV6-1,CASPSPREQYF,TGTGCCAGCCCCTCGCCGCGCGAGCAGTACTTC
few,TRBJ2-3,NA,TRBV2,CASTGEVDTQYF,TGTGCCAGCACGGGCGAGGTGGATACGCAGTATTTT
NA,TRBJ1-4,NA,TRBV19,CASGQGAEKLFF,TGTGCCAGTGGTCAAGGTGCCGAAAAACTGTTTTTT
NA,TRBJ2-1,TRBD1,TRBV27,CASSPGGIYNEQFF,TGTGCCAGCAGTCCAGGGGGTATCTACAATGAGCAGTTCTTC
NA,TRBJ2-7,TRBD1,TRBV6-5,CASSYDRGHEQYF,TGTGCCAGCAGTTACGACAGGGGGCACGAGCAGTACTTC
few,TRBJ2-1,NA,TRBV27,CASRLTGYNEQFF,TGTGCCAGCAGGCTCACAGGCTACAATGAGCAGTTCTTC
NA,TRBJ2-5,TRBD1,TRBV13,CASSSPGQDNQETQYF,TGTGCCAGCAGCTCCCCGGGACAGGACAACCAAGAGACCCAGTACTTC
NA,TRBJ2-3,TRBD1,TRBV5-6,CASSWGTADTQYF,TGTGCCAGCAGCTGGGGGACAGCCGATACGCAGTATTTT
NA,TRBJ2-5,NA,TRBV5-6,CASSFGGQETQYF,TGTGCCAGCAGCTTCGGCGGCCAAGAGACCCAGTACTTC
once,TRBJ2-7,NA,TRBV5-1,CASSVTTAYEQYF,TGCGCCAGCAGCGTCACAACAGCCTACGAGCAGTACTTC
NA,TRBJ2-2,TRBD1,TRBV6-6,CASSGQGEAGELFF,TGTGCCAGCAGTGGACAGGGGGAGGCCGGGGAGCTGTTTTTT
NA,TRBJ2-3,TRBD1,TRBV10-3,CAIRWAGQGAGDTQYF,TGTGCCATCAGATGGGCTGGACAGGGGGCCGGAGATACGCAGTATTTT